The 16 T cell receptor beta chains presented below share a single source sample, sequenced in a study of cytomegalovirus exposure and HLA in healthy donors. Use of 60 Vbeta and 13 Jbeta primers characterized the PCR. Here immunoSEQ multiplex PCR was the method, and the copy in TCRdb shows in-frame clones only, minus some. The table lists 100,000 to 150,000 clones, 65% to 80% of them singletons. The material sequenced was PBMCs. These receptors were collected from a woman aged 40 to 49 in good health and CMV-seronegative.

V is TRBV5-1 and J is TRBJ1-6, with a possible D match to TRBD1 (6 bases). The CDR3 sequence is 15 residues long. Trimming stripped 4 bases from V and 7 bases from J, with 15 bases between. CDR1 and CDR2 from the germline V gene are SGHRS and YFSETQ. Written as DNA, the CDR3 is TGCGCCAGCAGCCCCACAGGGTTAGAGAATTCACCCCTCCACTTT. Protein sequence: CASSPTGLENSPLHF. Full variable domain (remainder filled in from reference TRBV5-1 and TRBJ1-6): KAGVTQTPRYLIKTRGQQVTLSCSPISGHRSVSWYQQTPGQGLQFLFEYFSETQRNKGNFPGRFSGRQFSNSRSEMNVSTLELGDSALYLCASSPTGLENSPLHFGNGTRLTVT.

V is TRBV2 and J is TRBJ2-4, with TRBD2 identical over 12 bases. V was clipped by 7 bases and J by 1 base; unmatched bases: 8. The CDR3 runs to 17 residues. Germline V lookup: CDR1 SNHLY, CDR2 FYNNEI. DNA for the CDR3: TGTGCCAGCACCCCAAAAGGACTAGCGGGGGCCAAAAACATTCAGTACTTC. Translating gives CASTPKGLAGAKNIQYF.

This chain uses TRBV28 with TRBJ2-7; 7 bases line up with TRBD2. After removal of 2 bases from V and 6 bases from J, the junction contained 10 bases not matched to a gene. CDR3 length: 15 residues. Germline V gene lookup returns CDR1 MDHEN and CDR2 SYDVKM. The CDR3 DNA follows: TGTGCCAGCAGTTTAGGCGGGAGTCTCGTGGCCGAGCAGTACTTC. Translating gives CASSLGGSLVAEQYF.

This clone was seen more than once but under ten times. As DNA, the CDR3 is TGTGCCAGCAGCAGGGACTTACAAGAGACCCAGTACTTC. Translation: CASSRDLQETQYF. The chain couples TRBV6-6 to TRBJ2-5; TRBD2 might be the D (6 bases). Looked up from germline, CDR1 is MNHNY and CDR2 is SVGAGI (reference sequence). Deletions cut 6 bases from V and 2 bases from J, with 10 bases between. The CDR3 consists of 13 residues.

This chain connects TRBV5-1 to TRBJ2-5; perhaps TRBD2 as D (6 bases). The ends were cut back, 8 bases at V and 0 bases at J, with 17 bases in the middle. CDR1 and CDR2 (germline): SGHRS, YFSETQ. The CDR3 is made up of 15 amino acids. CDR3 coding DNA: TGCGCCAGTCGTATGTCGGGGGAGTACCAAGAGACCCAGTACTTC. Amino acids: CASRMSGEYQETQYF. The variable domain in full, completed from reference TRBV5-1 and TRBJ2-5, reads KAGVTQTPRYLIKTRGQQVTLSCSPISGHRSVSWYQQTPGQGLQFLFEYFSETQRNKGNFPGRFSGRQFSNSRSEMNVSTLELGDSALYLCASRMSGEYQETQYFGPGTRLLVL.

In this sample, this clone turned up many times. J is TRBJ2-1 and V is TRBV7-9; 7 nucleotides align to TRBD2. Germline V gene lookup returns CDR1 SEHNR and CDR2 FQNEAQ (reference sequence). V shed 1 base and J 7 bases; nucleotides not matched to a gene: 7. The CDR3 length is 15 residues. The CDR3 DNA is TGTGCCAGCAGCTTAGAACTAGCGAGTTCGAATGAGCAGTTCTTC. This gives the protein CASSLELASSNEQFF.

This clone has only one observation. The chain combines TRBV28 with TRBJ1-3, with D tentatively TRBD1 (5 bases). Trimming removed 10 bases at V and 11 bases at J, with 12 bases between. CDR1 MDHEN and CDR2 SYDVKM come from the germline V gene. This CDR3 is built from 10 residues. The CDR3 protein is CATLKGSIYF. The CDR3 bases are TGTGCCACTCTCAAGGGGTCCATATATTTT.

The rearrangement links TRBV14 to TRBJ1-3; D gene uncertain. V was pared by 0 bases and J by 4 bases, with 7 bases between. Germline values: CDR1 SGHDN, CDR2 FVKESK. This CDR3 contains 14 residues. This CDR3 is CASSQDRSGNTIYF. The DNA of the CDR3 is TGTGCCAGCAGCCAAGATAGGAGCGGAAACACCATATATTTT. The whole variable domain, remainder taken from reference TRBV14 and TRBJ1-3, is EAGVTQFPSHSVIEKGQTVTLRCDPISGHDNLYWYRRVMGKEIKFLLHFVKESKQDESGMPNNRFLAERTGGTYSTLKVQPAELEDSGVYFCASSQDRSGNTIYFGEGSWLTVV.

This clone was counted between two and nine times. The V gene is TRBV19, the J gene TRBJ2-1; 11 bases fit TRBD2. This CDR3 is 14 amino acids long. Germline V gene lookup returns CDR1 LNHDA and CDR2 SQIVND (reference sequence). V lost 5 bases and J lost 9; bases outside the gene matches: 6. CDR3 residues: CASSPGTSGFEQFF. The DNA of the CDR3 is TGTGCCAGTAGTCCCGGGACTAGCGGTTTTGAGCAGTTCTTC. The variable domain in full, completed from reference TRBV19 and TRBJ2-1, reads DGGITQSPKYLFRKEGQNVTLSCEQNLNHDAMYWYRQDPGQGLRLIYYSQIVNDFQKGDIAEGYSVSREKKESFPLTVTSAQKNPTAFYLCASSPGTSGFEQFFGPGTRLTVL.

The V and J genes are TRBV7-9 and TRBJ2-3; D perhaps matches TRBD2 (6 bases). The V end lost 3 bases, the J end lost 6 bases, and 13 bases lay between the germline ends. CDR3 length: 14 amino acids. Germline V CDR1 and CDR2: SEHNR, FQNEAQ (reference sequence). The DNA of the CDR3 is TGTGCCAGCAGCTTGACTAGAGGTCCCGATACGCAGTATTTT. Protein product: CASSLTRGPDTQYF.

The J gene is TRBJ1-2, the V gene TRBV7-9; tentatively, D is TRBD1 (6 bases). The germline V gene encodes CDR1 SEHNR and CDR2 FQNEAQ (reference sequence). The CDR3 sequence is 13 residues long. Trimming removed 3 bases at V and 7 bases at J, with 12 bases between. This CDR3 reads CASSLNRESGYTF. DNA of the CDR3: TGTGCCAGCAGCTTGAACAGGGAAAGTGGCTACACCTTC. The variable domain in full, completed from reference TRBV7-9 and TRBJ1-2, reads DTGVSQNPRHKITKRGQNVTFRCDPISEHNRLYWYRQTLGQGPEFLTYFQNEAQLEKSRLLSDRFSAERPKGSFSTLEIQRTEQGDSAMYLCASSLNRESGYTFGSGTRLTVV.

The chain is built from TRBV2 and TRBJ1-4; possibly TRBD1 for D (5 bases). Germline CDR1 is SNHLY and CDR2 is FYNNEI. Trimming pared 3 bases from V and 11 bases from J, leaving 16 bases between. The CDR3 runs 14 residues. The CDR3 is CASSDSGSAVKLFF. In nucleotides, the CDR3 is TGTGCCAGCAGTGATTCAGGGTCAGCAGTGAAACTGTTTTTT.

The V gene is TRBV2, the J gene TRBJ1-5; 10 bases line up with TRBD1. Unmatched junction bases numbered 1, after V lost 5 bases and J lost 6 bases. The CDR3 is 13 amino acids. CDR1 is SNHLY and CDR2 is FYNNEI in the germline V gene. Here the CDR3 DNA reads TGTGCCAGCAGTTGGACAGGGGGTCAGCCCCAGCATTTT. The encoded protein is CASSWTGGQPQHF.

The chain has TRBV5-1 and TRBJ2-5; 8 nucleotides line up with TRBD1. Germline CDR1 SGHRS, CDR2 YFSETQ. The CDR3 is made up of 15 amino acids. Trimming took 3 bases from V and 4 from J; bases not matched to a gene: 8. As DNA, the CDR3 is TGCGCCAGCAGCTCCGGACAGGGAAGGGGAGAGACCCAGTACTTC. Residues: CASSSGQGRGETQYF.

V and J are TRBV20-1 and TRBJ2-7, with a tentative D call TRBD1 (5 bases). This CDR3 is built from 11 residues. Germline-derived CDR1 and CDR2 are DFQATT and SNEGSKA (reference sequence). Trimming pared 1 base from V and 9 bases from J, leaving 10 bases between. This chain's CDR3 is CSARGGRRQYF. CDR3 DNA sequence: TGCAGTGCTAGAGGGGGCCGGCGGCAGTACTTC.

The CDR3 region has the DNA TGTGCCAGCAGAGTCGGGACAGGGGTTTACGAGCAGTACTTC. Its translation: CASRVGTGVYEQYF. This rearrangement joins TRBV6-6 to TRBJ2-7; TRBD1 matches 10 bases. The length of the CDR3 is 14 residues. The germline V gene encodes CDR1 MNHNY and CDR2 SVGAGI (reference sequence). The ends lost 6 bases at V and 4 bases at J; junction bases unmatched: 6.